Listed below are T cell receptor beta chains from one sample, sequenced in a study of human T cells and chemical hapten exposure. TCRdb re-analysed the RACE reads in MiXCR, keeping a single row per CDR3 protein. The table lists around 300,000 distinct CDR3 sequences, just under 8% of them singletons. The source material was whole blood, sampled in connection with sensitization to the hapten diphenylcyclopropenone (DPC). All receptors derive from a young man with alopecia areata. Some clones in this sample may be carry-over from other donors' samples. The CDR3 runs from the conserved cysteine through the conserved F or W. The order of the fields is CDR3 length, clone size, D gene, V gene, J gene, CDR3 protein, CDR3 DNA. D genes are given only for firm matches. Clone size, where shown, is once, few, many, or a class for clones that have expanded.

>15|many|NA|TRBV4-3|TRBJ1-1
CASSQAQGTYTEAFF
TGCGCCAGCAGCCAAGCTCAGGGGACCTACACTGAAGCTTTCTTT
>11|many|NA|TRBV10-2|TRBJ1-1
CASSVGTEAFF
TGCGCCAGCAGCGTGGGGACTGAAGCTTTCTTT
>15|few|NA|TRBV4-3|TRBJ2-2
CASSQDRSNTGELFF
TGCGCCAGCAGCCAAGACAGGTCGAACACCGGGGAGCTGTTTTTT
>13|many|TRBD1|TRBV12-3/TRBV12-4|TRBJ1-2
CASRWDSSYGYTF
TGTGCCAGCAGGTGGGACAGTTCCTATGGCTACACCTTC
>15|NA|TRBD1|TRBV12-3/TRBV12-4|TRBJ1-6
CASRTGQALNSPLHF
TGTGCCAGCCGAACTGGACAGGCCCTTAATTCACCCCTCCACTTT
>13|NA|NA|TRBV10-2|TRBJ2-1
CASSEGGWNEQFF
TGCGCCAGCAGTGAGGGGGGGTGGAATGAGCAGTTCTTC
>17|few|TRBD2|TRBV5-1|TRBJ2-3
CASSFGHVGGATDTQYF
TGCGCCAGCAGCTTTGGGCACGTCGGGGGGGCCACAGATACGCAGTATTTT
>16|many|TRBD1|TRBV12-3/TRBV12-4|TRBJ1-2
CATRPGQEYPMRGYTF
TGTGCCACCCGGCCGGGACAGGAGTACCCTATGAGAGGCTACACCTTC
>14|few|TRBD1|TRBV6-1|TRBJ1-1
CASRSGTGRTEAFF
TGTGCCAGCCGCTCCGGGACAGGGAGGACTGAAGCTTTCTTT
>12|many|NA|TRBV7-6|TRBJ2-7
CASGHRGEEQYF
TGTGCCAGCGGCCATAGGGGGGAAGAGCAGTACTTC
>15|NA|TRBD1|TRBV25-1|TRBJ2-1
CASSEGGQGYNEQFF
TGTGCCAGCAGTGAAGGGGGACAGGGCTACAATGAGCAGTTCTTC
>13|NA|NA|TRBV9|TRBJ2-5
CASSGSVRETQYF
TGTGCCAGCAGCGGTAGCGTTAGAGAGACCCAGTACTTC
>13|few|NA|TRBV29-1|TRBJ2-7
CSVKQDPVGEQYF
TGCAGCGTGAAACAGGACCCCGTAGGGGAGCAGTACTTC
>14|many|TRBD1|TRBV6-5|TRBJ1-2
CASSSTGGTYGYTF
TGTGCCAGCAGTTCGACAGGGGGAACATATGGCTACACCTTC
>16|few|NA|TRBV6-1|TRBJ2-3
CASSELSSGHNGTQYF
TGTGCCAGCAGTGAACTGTCGAGCGGTCATAATGGTACGCAGTATTTT
>13|few|NA|TRBV10-3|TRBJ1-5
CAISVTDNQPQHF
TGTGCCATCAGTGTGACAGACAATCAGCCCCAGCATTTT
>16|few|TRBD1|TRBV7-9|TRBJ2-3
CASSSLDRGLTDTQYF
TGTGCCAGCAGCTCCTTGGACAGGGGGCTGACAGATACGCAGTATTTT
>15|few|TRBD1|TRBV6-1|TRBJ1-2
CASRLQGGLNYGYTF
TGTGCCAGCAGGTTACAGGGGGGCCTTAACTATGGCTACACCTTC
>16|NA|TRBD1|TRBV5-5|TRBJ2-2
CASSLGQGVGAGELFF
TGTGCCAGCAGCTTGGGACAGGGAGTTGGCGCCGGGGAGCTGTTTTTT
>18|few|TRBD2|TRBV4-1|TRBJ2-1
CASSQGWASGGALDEQFF
TGCGCCAGCAGCCAAGGCTGGGCTAGCGGGGGGGCCCTGGATGAGCAGTTCTTC
>16|NA|TRBD1|TRBV6-2/TRBV6-3|TRBJ2-5
CASRTRQGRVDGTQYF
TGTGCCAGCAGGACCCGACAGGGCCGGGTAGATGGGACCCAGTACTTC
>14|NA|NA|TRBV6-5|TRBJ1-6
CASRPGQKISPLHF
TGTGCCAGCAGACCGGGACAAAAAATTTCACCCCTCCACTTT
>15|NA|NA|TRBV24-1|TRBJ2-3
CATSDSGVLTDTQYF
TGTGCCACCAGTGATTCCGGGGTCTTGACAGATACGCAGTATTTT
>17|few|NA|TRBV10-3|TRBJ1-1
CAISESMADPPSTEAFF
TGTGCCATCAGTGAGTCTATGGCAGATCCACCGAGCACTGAAGCTTTCTTT
>13|NA|NA|TRBV7-8|TRBJ2-7
CASSLSLHIEQYF
TGTGCCAGCAGCTTAAGCCTCCACATCGAGCAGTACTTC
>13|many|NA|TRBV6-2/TRBV6-3|TRBJ1-2
CASSNRDGYGYTF
TGTGCCAGCAGCAACCGGGACGGCTATGGCTACACCTTC
>13|NA|TRBD2|TRBV7-3|TRBJ2-1
CASSRIAGSEQFF
TGTGCCAGCAGCCGGATAGCGGGAAGTGAGCAGTTCTTC
>12|many|NA|TRBV6-2/TRBV6-3|TRBJ2-4
CASGGSGNIQYF
TGTGCCAGCGGCGGCAGTGGAAACATTCAGTACTTC
>14|NA|NA|TRBV7-2|TRBJ1-1
CVSSLVLQGRGAFF
TGTGTCAGCAGCTTAGTTCTACAGGGAAGAGGAGCTTTCTTT
>13|few|NA|TRBV4-1|TRBJ1-1
CASSQDHRDEAFF
TGCGCCAGCAGCCAAGATCATCGGGATGAAGCTTTCTTT
>16|NA|NA|TRBV7-2|TRBJ1-5
CASSLANSGGNQPQHF
TGTGCCAGCAGCTTAGCGAACAGTGGCGGCAATCAGCCCCAGCATTTT
>16|NA|TRBD2|TRBV4-1|TRBJ2-3
CASSARTSGGTDTQYF
TGCGCCAGCAGCGCCCGGACTAGCGGTGGCACAGATACGCAGTATTTT
>14|many|NA|TRBV10-3|TRBJ2-2
CATQAIPNTGELFF
TGTGCCACCCAGGCAATACCGAACACCGGGGAGCTGTTTTTT
>13|NA|NA|TRBV2|TRBJ2-2
CASSEGVPGELFF
TGTGCCAGCAGTGAAGGGGTTCCCGGGGAGCTGTTTTTT
>15|NA|TRBD2|TRBV14|TRBJ2-3
CASSRFSGATDTQYF
TGTGCCAGCAGCCGTTTTAGCGGGGCGACAGATACGCAGTATTTT
>18|NA|NA|TRBV3-1|TRBJ2-1
CASSQTGPSASSYNEQFF
TGTGCCAGCAGCCAAACAGGACCCAGTGCGAGCTCCTACAATGAGCAGTTCTTC
>11|few|NA|TRBV20-1|TRBJ1-2
CSVGRGYGYTF
TGCAGTGTGGGAAGAGGGTATGGCTACACCTTC
>13|NA|NA|TRBV6-2/TRBV6-3|TRBJ2-5
CASSYRVQETQYF
TGTGCCAGCAGTTACAGGGTCCAAGAGACCCAGTACTTC
>15|NA|NA|TRBV27|TRBJ1-1
CASTLESGGHTEAFF
TGTGCCAGCACCCTTGAATCAGGAGGTCACACTGAAGCTTTCTTT
>16|few|TRBD1|TRBV6-5|TRBJ1-2
CASSYPQGTGGYGYTF
TGTGCCAGCAGTTACCCCCAAGGGACAGGGGGCTATGGCTACACCTTC
>14|NA|NA|TRBV7-3|TRBJ1-5
CASSPNTGYQPQHF
TGTGCCAGCAGCCCCAACACAGGGTACCAGCCCCAGCATTTT
>16|few|NA|TRBV7-2|TRBJ2-3
CASSLVRTSIIDTQYF
TGTGCCAGCAGCTTAGTTCGGACAAGCATTATCGATACGCAGTATTTT
>13|NA|NA|TRBV6-2/TRBV6-3|TRBJ2-3
CASSLGETDTQYF
TGTGCCAGCAGTTTAGGGGAAACAGATACGCAGTATTTT
>12|NA|TRBD1|TRBV28|TRBJ2-7
CASSPTGDEQYF
TGTGCCAGCAGTCCGACAGGGGACGAGCAGTACTTC
>14|few|NA|TRBV4-3|TRBJ1-4
CASSQEVGNEKLFF
TGCGCCAGCAGCCAAGAGGTCGGTAATGAAAAACTGTTTTTT
>13|many|TRBD1|TRBV2|TRBJ1-1
CASVTRGLGEAFF
TGTGCCAGCGTTACCAGGGGGCTCGGTGAAGCTTTCTTT
>15|many|NA|TRBV12-3/TRBV12-4|TRBJ2-1
CASSLRRGGYNEQFF
TGTGCCAGCAGCCTTCGCCGGGGCGGATACAATGAGCAGTTCTTC
>16|many|TRBD1|TRBV20-1|TRBJ1-1
CSASSGGGHLNTEAFF
TGCAGTGCCTCTTCAGGGGGGGGACATTTGAACACTGAAGCTTTCTTT
>12|NA|NA|TRBV6-6|TRBJ2-2
CASRLGAGELFF
TGTGCCAGCAGGTTGGGTGCCGGGGAGCTGTTTTTT
>13|NA|NA|TRBV20-1|TRBJ2-7
CSARPHGAYEQYF
TGCAGTGCTAGACCACATGGGGCGTACGAGCAGTACTTC
>14|NA|NA|TRBV2|TRBJ2-7
CASSATTGSYEQYF
TGTGCCAGCAGTGCAACGACAGGTTCCTACGAGCAGTACTTC
>14|many|TRBD1|TRBV5-1|TRBJ2-3
CASSFRQGSDTQYF
TGCGCCAGCAGCTTCCGACAGGGCTCAGATACGCAGTATTTT
>14|few|TRBD1|TRBV19|TRBJ1-2
CASTETGTGGGYTF
TGTGCCAGTACCGAAACCGGGACAGGGGGCGGCTACACCTTC
>15|many|NA|TRBV28|TRBJ1-2
CASSFKGALWDGYTF
TGTGCCAGCAGTTTCAAGGGAGCTCTTTGGGATGGCTACACCTTC